Listed here is a single TCR beta chain. This record comes from a study of T cells in Graves' hyperthyroidism and ophthalmopathy. RNA transcripts provided the source from which TCR beta CDR3 regions were amplified. The TCR CDR3 was amplified in a first-round RT-PCR using the HTBI primer set. TCRdb reprocessed the multiplex PCR reads with MiXCR, giving one entry per CDR3 protein. This sample carries hundreds of thousands of distinct CDR3 sequences, 22% of them seen once, and the ten largest clones take 50% to 75%. Under 3 months was the duration of disease in ophthalmopathy patients, who also had a Clinical Activity Score of at least 3 and a NOSPECS grade of at least 4. Those patients with uncontrolled infection, other autoimmune disease, pregnancy or lactation were excluded. Isolation of PBMCs was performed on around 9.4 ml fresh peripheral blood. The sequenced sample was blood. The source is a man aged 30-40 years with Graves' ophthalmopathy.

CDR3 in DNA: TGCAGTGCTATAGGACCGAAGGTCAATGAGCAGTTCTTC. Protein product: CSAIGPKVNEQFF. The chain recombines TRBV20-1 with TRBJ2-1; no definite D call. The germline V and J ends were trimmed by 4 bases and 6 bases, with 13 bases remaining between them. From germline, CDR1 is DFQATT and CDR2 SNEGSKA (reference sequence). The CDR3 sequence is 13 residues long.